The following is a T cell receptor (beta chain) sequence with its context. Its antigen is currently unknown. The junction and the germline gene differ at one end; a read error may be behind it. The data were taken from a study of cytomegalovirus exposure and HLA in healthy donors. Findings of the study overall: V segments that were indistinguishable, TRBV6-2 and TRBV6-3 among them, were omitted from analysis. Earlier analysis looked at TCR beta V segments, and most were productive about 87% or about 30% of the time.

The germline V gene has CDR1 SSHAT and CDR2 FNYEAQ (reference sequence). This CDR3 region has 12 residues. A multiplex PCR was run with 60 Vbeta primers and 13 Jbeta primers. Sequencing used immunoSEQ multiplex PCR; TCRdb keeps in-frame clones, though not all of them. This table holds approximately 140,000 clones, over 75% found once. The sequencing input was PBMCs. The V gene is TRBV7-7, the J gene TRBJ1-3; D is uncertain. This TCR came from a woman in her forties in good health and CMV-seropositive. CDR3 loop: CASTTDGNTIYF. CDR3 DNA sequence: TGTGCTAGCACCACAGATGGAAACACCATATATTTT.